A selection of T cell receptor beta chains follows, all from one sample in a study of beta chain features in type 1 diabetes. The protocol was immunoSEQ multiplex PCR, while the TCRdb copy is restricted to in-frame clones and leaves out a portion. Of fewer than 300,000 clones in the sample, under 13% were seen once. Sequenced material: naive CD4+ T cells from blood. The source of these receptors is a man under 40 with type 1 diabetes. The conserved cysteine and the conserved F or W are not part of the CDR3 here.

V: TRBV10-3; J: TRBJ1-1; CDR3: AISDTTRNTEAF
V: TRBV19; J: TRBJ2-1; CDR3: ASSIGTPNEQF
V: TRBV7-9; J: TRBJ2-7; CDR3: ASSQGRSYEQY
V: TRBV5-4; J: TRBJ1-1; CDR3: ASSNRQGRNTEAF
V: TRBV7-2; J: TRBJ1-5; CDR3: ASSLGPAINQPQH
V: TRBV7-9; J: TRBJ1-6; CDR3: ASSLTGNHSPLH
V: TRBV7-6; J: TRBJ2-3; CDR3: ASSSPSRADTQY
V: TRBV4-2; J: TRBJ2-5; CDR3: ASSQEGPDTGETQY
V: TRBV28; J: TRBJ2-3; CDR3: ASSLTPGTNTQY
V: TRBV23-1; J: TRBJ2-1; CDR3: ASSQSTGTGGPNEQF
V: TRBV18; J: TRBJ2-1; CDR3: ASSPFEAGGTNEQF
V: TRBV27; J: TRBJ2-4; CDR3: ASSLGWGQNIQY
V: TRBV19; J: TRBJ2-4; CDR3: ASTWDSSNIQY
V: TRBV15; J: TRBJ2-1; CDR3: ATSRQNYNEQF
V: TRBV6-5; J: TRBJ1-1; CDR3: ASSYTAGDTEAF
V: TRBV28; J: TRBJ2-3; CDR3: ASSAPSGPTDTQY
V: TRBV15; J: TRBJ2-6; CDR3: ATSRTGSGANVLT
V: TRBV11-2; J: TRBJ1-2; CDR3: ASSLTGQGYGYT
V: TRBV5-6; J: TRBJ1-2; CDR3: ASSLDDRIYGYT
V: TRBV4-3; J: TRBJ2-7; CDR3: ASSRGLAGDYEQY
V: TRBV18; J: TRBJ1-2; CDR3: ASSPEGIFSRGGYT
V: TRBV7-3; J: TRBJ2-1; CDR3: ASSLWRANEQF
V: TRBV27; J: TRBJ1-1; CDR3: ASSDIMNTEAF
V: TRBV19; J: TRBJ1-4; CDR3: ASRTGQGEKLF
V: TRBV6-1; J: TRBJ2-7; CDR3: ASIERQGFLDEQY
V: TRBV28; J: TRBJ2-7; CDR3: ASSLPRAPYEQY
V: TRBV6-5; J: TRBJ1-1; CDR3: ASSYGGGNTEAF
V: TRBV5-1; J: TRBJ2-3; CDR3: ASSPLSPNTQY